This T cell receptor (beta chain) was captured in a study of blood T cell repertoires in COVID-19. On the study more broadly: PBMCs, B-cell-depleted T cells, or T cells provided the cDNA or gDNA that made up the material.

Per the germline V gene, CDR1 is SGHRS and CDR2 is YFSETQ. The CDR3 has 16 amino acids. The junction had 9 bases not matched to a gene; V was cut back by 4 bases and J by 0 bases. The table came from immunoSEQ multiplex PCR; TCRdb's copy has only in-frame clones and leaves some out. The sample carries around 250,000 clones, 91% recorded once. The source material was PBMCs or T cells enriched from blood (not recorded which). This chain connects TRBV5-1 to TRBJ1-1, with 7 positions matching TRBD1. This sequence was found in a human donor in a cohort exposed to, infected with or recovered from COVID-19 (not recorded which). The donor label of this sample is uncertain. CDR3 protein: CASSPNSGTVNTEAFF. CDR3 in DNA: TGCGCCAGCAGCCCCAACTCCGGGACAGTGAACACTGAAGCTTTCTTT.